In its sample, the clone carrying this T cell receptor beta chain was seen a few times. Antigen: not known. As every portion of the isolated RNA was reverse transcribed, the sequencing read expressed TCRB transcripts. The repertoire was sequenced with immunoSEQ multiplex PCR; TCRdb's copy has only in-frame clones and lacks some. The data contain 300,000 to 450,000 clones, roughly an eighth of them singletons. The data originate from a study of beta chain features in type 1 diabetes. Regarding the study as a whole: When Type 1 diabetes patients were examined, their TCRB CDR3s proved moderately but significantly shorter in all four CD4+ subsets.

V was pared by 6 bases and J by 1 base, with 12 bases between. The CDR3 sequence is 14 residues long. Germline V gives CDR1 SEHNR, CDR2 FQNEAQ (reference sequence). This TCR came from a woman aged 18-29 years with type 1 diabetes. Sample: naive CD4+ T cells from blood. The chain is built from TRBV7-9 and TRBJ1-1; TRBD1 is a possible D gene (5 bases). The CDR3 here is CASSYRGRNTEAFF. The CDR3 region has the DNA TGTGCCAGCAGTTATAGGGGTAGGAACACTGAAGCTTTCTTT. The full variable domain, completed using reference TRBV7-9 and TRBJ1-1, is DTGVSQNPRHKITKRGQNVTFRCDPISEHNRLYWYRQTLGQGPEFLTYFQNEAQLEKSRLLSDRFSAERPKGSFSTLEIQRTEQGDSAMYLCASSYRGRNTEAFFGQGTRLTVV.